Presented here are 16 T cell receptor beta chains from one specimen sequenced in a study of post-analysis software for immune sequencing data. Study results and caveats: Elevated frequency relative to controls characterized several TRBV segments in patients, TRBV5-6, TRBV5-1 and TRBV20-1 among them.

Researchers reported that TCR beta cDNA libraries carried unique molecular identifiers. TCRdb called the PCR reads again in MiXCR, with one record for every CDR3 protein. The sample records under 650,000 distinct CDR3 sequences, about 40% being singletons. What these receptors recognize is not known. Sequencing was done on a sample of blood. These receptors originate from a girl between 5 and 17 years old with multiple sclerosis.

J is TRBJ1-2 and V is TRBV30; D remains ambiguous. The V and J ends lost 2 bases and 3 bases respectively, with 7 bases between them. This CDR3 region has 12 residues. Germline CDR1 is GTSNPN and CDR2 is SVGIG (reference sequence). The CDR3 here is CAWSKGHYGYTF. Written as DNA, the CDR3 is TGTGCCTGGAGTAAGGGCCACTATGGCTACACCTTC.

The chain employs TRBV27 and TRBJ2-1; D is unclear. Germline V lookup: CDR1 MNHEY, CDR2 SMNVEV (reference sequence). V lost 1 base, J lost 7 bases, and 8 bases lay in between. The CDR3 is made up of 13 amino acids. The CDR3 region has the DNA TGTGCCAGCAGTTTATATCCCTCAAATGAGCAGTTCTTC. The encoded protein is CASSLYPSNEQFF.

This clonotype was observed a single time. This rearrangement joins TRBV27 to TRBJ1-5; TRBD1 matches 8 bases. CDR1 is MNHEY and CDR2 is SMNVEV in the germline V gene (reference sequence). Unmatched junction bases numbered 7, after V lost 5 bases and J lost 4 bases. The CDR3 contains 15 residues. The CDR3 spells CASSPRDRRNQPQHF. In nucleotides, the CDR3 is TGTGCCAGCAGTCCAAGGGACAGGCGGAATCAGCCCCAGCATTTT.

This clonotype was observed a handful of times. The chain recombines TRBV4-2 with TRBJ2-7; 11 bases map to TRBD1. In germline, CDR1 is LGHNA, CDR2 YNFKEQ. This CDR3 is built from 15 residues. Losses at the gene ends were 0 bases for V and 4 bases for J; bases not matched to a gene: 2. The CDR3 is CASSQEGDRGYEQYF. DNA of the CDR3: TGTGCCAGCAGCCAAGAAGGGGACAGGGGGTACGAGCAGTACTTC.

This clonotype was seen more than once but under ten times. J is TRBJ2-3 and V is TRBV29-1; no reliable D call. Trimming shortened V by 3 bases and J by 0 bases, and 22 bases separated the two germline ends. Germline V gives CDR1 SQVTM, CDR2 ANQGSEA. The length of the CDR3 is 18 residues. In DNA, the CDR3 is TGCAGCGTTGAGGATCTGGGATATATCCAGCTTAGCACAGATACGCAGTATTTT. Translated: CSVEDLGYIQLSTDTQYF.

This rearrangement joins TRBV12-3 or TRBV12-4 to TRBJ1-1; the D is unclear. V was pared by 7 bases and J by 3 bases, with 21 bases between. The CDR3 sequence is 16 residues long. The CDR3 DNA reads as TGTGCCAGCACTCCTTATAGGAGAGTAGTGGACACTGAAGCTTTCTTT. This gives the protein CASTPYRRVVDTEAFF.

The V gene is TRBV12-3 or TRBV12-4, the J gene TRBJ2-6; no clear D gene. V was trimmed by 8 bases and J by 0 bases, leaving 8 bases between them. CDR3 length: 14 amino acids. This CDR3 reads CASGDTSGANVLTF. Written as DNA, the CDR3 is TGTGCCAGCGGTGATACCTCTGGGGCCAACGTCCTGACTTTC.

There are a few counts of this clonotype. This sequence joins TRBV6-5 and TRBJ2-5, with 9 bases matching TRBD2. Germline trimming cut 7 bases from V and 5 bases from J; bases unmatched to any gene: 2. The CDR3 loop spans 12 amino acids. Germline V gene lookup returns CDR1 MNHEY and CDR2 SVGAGI. The CDR3 here is CASMAGGETQYF. The CDR3, as DNA: TGTGCCAGCATGGCGGGAGGGGAGACCCAGTACTTC.

The J gene is TRBJ1-2, the V gene TRBV12-3 or TRBV12-4; 10 bases are a match to TRBD1. This CDR3 region has 18 residues. Trimming cost V 6 bases and J 6 bases; bases outside gene matches: 19. This CDR3 reads CASSPPTLTGGAFNGYTF. The CDR3 DNA is TGTGCCAGCAGCCCCCCAACTCTGACAGGGGGCGCGTTCAATGGCTACACCTTC.

This clonotype was observed a handful of times. J is TRBJ1-2 and V is TRBV7-9, with D possibly matching TRBD1 (6 bases). Germline CDR1 reads SEHNR; CDR2 reads FQNEAQ (reference sequence). CDR3 length: 14 residues. The V end was cut by 3 bases, the J end by 5 bases, with 13 bases between. The CDR3 DNA reads TGTGCCAGCAGCTTTAGGACAGAAACTTATGGCTACACCTTC. Protein: CASSFRTETYGYTF.

This clonotype was picked up a small number of times. This chain uses TRBV20-1 with TRBJ1-2, with 7 positions matching TRBD1. Germline CDR1 DFQATT, CDR2 SNEGSKA (reference sequence). After removal of 6 bases from V and 4 bases from J, the junction contained 8 bases not matched to a gene. The CDR3 has 13 residues. The CDR3 is CSAAPGTVYGYTF. The DNA for the CDR3 is TGCAGTGCCGCCCCCGGGACAGTCTATGGCTACACCTTC.

This clonotype was found a few times. The gene calls are TRBV12-3 or TRBV12-4 and TRBJ2-7, with D tentatively TRBD2 (5 bases). Trimming removed 2 bases from V and 9 bases from J, with 11 bases in between. The CDR3 extends over 12 amino acids. The CDR3 region is CASSLNDRGQYF. The CDR3 DNA sequence: TGTGCCAGCAGTTTAAACGACCGGGGGCAGTACTTC.

This sequence joins TRBV4-1 and TRBJ1-2; D call uncertain. The V end lost 4 bases, the J end lost 0 bases, and 15 bases lay between the germline ends. Germline CDR1 is MGHRA and CDR2 is YSYEKL. The CDR3 has 16 amino acids. CDR3 bases: TGCGCCAGCAGCCTTTGGGCCGAGACACCTAACTATGGCTACACCTTC. Protein: CASSLWAETPNYGYTF.

A remark on this clonotype: No DNA is shown, since the ends of the CDR3 on it are uncertain; the CDR3 is the one TCRdb lists. The rearrangement joins TRBV12-3 or TRBV12-4 to TRBJ2-3; the DNA was not used to check the table's D call, TRBD2. Counting both end residues, the CDR3 totals 14 amino acids. The CDR3 here is CASSVAGGTDAQYF.

This clonotype was counted a few times. The V call is TRBV29-1, the J call TRBJ2-1, with 10 bases that match TRBD2. Germline trimming cut 6 bases from V and 11 bases from J; bases unmatched to any gene: 7. The CDR3 contains 12 residues. Germline values: CDR1 SQVTM, CDR2 ANQGSEA. The DNA of the CDR3 is TGCAGCGTAGGGACTAGCGTAGGAAAGCAGTTCTTC. Encoded protein: CSVGTSVGKQFF.

The gene calls are TRBV7-2 and TRBJ2-3, with D possibly being TRBD1 or TRBD2 (5 bases each). The V and J ends lost 0 bases and 5 bases respectively, with 12 bases between them. The germline gives CDR1 SGHTA, CDR2 FQGNSA. CDR3 length: 15 amino acids. This CDR3 is CASSLAGTNGDTQYF. The CDR3 DNA follows: TGTGCCAGCAGCTTAGCAGGGACCAATGGAGATACGCAGTATTTT.